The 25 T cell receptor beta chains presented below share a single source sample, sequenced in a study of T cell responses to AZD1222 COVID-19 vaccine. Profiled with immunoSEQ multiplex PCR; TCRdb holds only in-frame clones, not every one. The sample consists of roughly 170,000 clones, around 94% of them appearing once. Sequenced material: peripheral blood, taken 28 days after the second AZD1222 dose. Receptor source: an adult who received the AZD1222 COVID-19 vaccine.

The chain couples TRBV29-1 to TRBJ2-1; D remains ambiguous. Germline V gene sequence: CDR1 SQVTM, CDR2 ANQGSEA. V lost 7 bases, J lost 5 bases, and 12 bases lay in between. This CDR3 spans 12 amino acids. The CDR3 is CSAEAKNNEQFF. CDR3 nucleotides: TGCAGCGCGGAAGCAAAAAACAATGAGCAGTTCTTC.

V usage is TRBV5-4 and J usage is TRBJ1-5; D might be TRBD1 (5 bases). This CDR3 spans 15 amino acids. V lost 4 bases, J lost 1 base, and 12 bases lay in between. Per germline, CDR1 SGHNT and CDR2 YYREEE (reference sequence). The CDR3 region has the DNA TGTGCCAGCAGCCTAGGTGGGGGAAGCAATCAGCCCCAGCATTTT. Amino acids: CASSLGGGSNQPQHF.

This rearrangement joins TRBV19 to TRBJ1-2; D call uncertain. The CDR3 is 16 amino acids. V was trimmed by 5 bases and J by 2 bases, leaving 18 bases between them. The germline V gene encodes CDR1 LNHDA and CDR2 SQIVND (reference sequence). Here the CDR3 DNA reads TGTGCCAGTAGTTCCCACCGCGTCGTGGACAACTATGGCTACACCTTC. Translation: CASSSHRVVDNYGYTF.

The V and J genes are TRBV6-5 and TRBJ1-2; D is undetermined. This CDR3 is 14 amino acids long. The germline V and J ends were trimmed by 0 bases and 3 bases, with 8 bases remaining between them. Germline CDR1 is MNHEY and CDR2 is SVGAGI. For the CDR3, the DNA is TGTGCCAGCAGTTACTCAGGGTCCGACTATGGCTACACCTTC. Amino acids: CASSYSGSDYGYTF.

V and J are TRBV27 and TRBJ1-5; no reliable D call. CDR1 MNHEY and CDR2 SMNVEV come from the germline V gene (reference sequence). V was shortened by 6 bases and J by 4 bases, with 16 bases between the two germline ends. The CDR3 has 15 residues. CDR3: CASRPMTFGNQPQHF. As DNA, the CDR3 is TGTGCCAGCAGGCCCATGACCTTTGGGAATCAGCCCCAGCATTTT.

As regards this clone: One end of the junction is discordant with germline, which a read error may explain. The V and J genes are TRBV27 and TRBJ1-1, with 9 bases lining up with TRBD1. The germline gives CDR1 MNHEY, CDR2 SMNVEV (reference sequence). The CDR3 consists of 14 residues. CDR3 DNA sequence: TGTGCCAGCAGCACAGGGGGCGAGAACCCTGAAGCTTTCTTT. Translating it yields CASSTGGENPEAFF.

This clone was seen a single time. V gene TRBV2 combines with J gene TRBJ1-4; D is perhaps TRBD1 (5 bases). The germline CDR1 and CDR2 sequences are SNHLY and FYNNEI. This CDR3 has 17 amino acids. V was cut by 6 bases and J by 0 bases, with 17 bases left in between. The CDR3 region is CASRRNFQGPTNEKLFF. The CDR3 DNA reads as TGTGCCAGCAGACGAAACTTTCAGGGCCCAACTAATGAAAAACTGTTTTTT.

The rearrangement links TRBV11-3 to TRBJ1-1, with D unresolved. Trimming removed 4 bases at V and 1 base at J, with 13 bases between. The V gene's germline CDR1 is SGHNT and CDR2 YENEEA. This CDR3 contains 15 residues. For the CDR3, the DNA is TGTGCCAGCAGCTCGAGGTACCCCACGAACACTGAAGCTTTCTTT. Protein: CASSSRYPTNTEAFF. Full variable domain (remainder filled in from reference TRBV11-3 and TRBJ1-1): EAGVVQSPRYKIIEKKQPVAFWCNPISGHNTLYWYLQNLGQGPELLIRYENEEAVDDSQLPKDRFSAERLKGVDSTLKIQPAELGDSAVYLCASSSRYPTNTEAFFGQGTRLTVV.

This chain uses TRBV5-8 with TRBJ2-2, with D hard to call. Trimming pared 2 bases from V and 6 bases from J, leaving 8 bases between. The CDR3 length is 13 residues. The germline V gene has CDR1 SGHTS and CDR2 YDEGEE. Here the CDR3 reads CASSLLGAGELFF. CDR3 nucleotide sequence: TGTGCCAGCAGCTTACTTGGGGCCGGGGAGCTGTTTTTT.

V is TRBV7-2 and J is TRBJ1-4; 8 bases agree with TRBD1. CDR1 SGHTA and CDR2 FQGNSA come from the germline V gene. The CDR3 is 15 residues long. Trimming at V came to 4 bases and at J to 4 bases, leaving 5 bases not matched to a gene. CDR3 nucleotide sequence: TGTGCCAGCAGCTCCCAGGGGGCGCGTAATGAAAAACTGTTTTTT. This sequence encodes CASSSQGARNEKLFF.

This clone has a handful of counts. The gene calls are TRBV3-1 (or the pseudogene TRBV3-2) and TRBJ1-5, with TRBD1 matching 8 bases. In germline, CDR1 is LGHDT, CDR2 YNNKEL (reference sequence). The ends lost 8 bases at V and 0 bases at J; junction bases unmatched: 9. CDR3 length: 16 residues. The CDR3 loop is CASRPGGAGSNQPQHF. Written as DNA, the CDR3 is TGTGCCAGCCGGCCAGGGGGCGCGGGTAGCAATCAGCCCCAGCATTTT.

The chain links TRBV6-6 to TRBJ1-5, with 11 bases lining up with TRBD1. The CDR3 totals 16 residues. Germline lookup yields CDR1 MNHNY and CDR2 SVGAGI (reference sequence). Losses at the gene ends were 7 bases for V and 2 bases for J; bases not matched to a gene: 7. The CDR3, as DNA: TGTGCCAGCATGGGGACAGGGGGTACGGGCAATCAGCCCCAGCATTTT. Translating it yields CASMGTGGTGNQPQHF.

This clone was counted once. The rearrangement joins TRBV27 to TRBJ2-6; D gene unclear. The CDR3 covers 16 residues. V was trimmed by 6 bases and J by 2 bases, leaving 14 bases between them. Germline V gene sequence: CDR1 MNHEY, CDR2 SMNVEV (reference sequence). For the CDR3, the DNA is TGTGCCAGCAGCCTCTTAGACACCACTGGGGCCAACGTCCTGACTTTC. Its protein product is CASSLLDTTGANVLTF.

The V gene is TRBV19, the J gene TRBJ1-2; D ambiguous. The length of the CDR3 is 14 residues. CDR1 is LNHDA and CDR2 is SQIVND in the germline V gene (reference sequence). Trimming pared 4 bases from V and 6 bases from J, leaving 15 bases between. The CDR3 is CASSTFSLSHGYTF. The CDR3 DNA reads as TGTGCCAGTAGTACCTTTTCTCTATCCCATGGCTACACCTTC.

CDR3 protein: CASSHDASAIYF. CDR3 sequence (DNA): TGTGCCAGCAGCCACGACGCTAGCGCCATATATTTT. J is TRBJ1-3 and V is TRBV11-3, with D unresolved. The CDR3 is made up of 12 amino acids. V lost 5 bases to trimming and J lost 11 bases, with 13 bases between them. CDR1 SGHNT and CDR2 YENEEA come from the germline V gene.

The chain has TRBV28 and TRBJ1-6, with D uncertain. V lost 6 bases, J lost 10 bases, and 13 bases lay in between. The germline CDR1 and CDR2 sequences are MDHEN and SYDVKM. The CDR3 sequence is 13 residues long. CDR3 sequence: CASSTQILSPLHF. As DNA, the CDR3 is TGTGCCAGCAGCACCCAGATTCTGTCACCCCTCCACTTT.

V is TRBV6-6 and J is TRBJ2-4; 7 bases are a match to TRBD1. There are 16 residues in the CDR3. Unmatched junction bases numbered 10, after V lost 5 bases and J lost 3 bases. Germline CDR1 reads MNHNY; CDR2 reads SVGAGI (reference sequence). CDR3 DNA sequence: TGTGCCAGCAGTCCACCTCCCGGGACAGACAAAAACATTCAGTACTTC. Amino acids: CASSPPPGTDKNIQYF.

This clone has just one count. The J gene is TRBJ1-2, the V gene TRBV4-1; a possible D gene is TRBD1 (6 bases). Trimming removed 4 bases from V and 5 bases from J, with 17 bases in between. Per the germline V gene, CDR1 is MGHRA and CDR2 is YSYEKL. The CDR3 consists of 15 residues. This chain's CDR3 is CASSLEGRGAYGYTF. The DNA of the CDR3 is TGCGCCAGCAGCCTAGAGGGTAGGGGGGCATATGGCTACACCTTC.

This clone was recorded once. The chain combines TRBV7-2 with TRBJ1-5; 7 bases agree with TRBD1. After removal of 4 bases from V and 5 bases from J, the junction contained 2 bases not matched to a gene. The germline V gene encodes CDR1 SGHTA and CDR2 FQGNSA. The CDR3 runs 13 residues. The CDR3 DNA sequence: TGTGCCAGCAGCTCCGGACAGGATCAGCCCCAGCATTTT. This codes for CASSSGQDQPQHF.

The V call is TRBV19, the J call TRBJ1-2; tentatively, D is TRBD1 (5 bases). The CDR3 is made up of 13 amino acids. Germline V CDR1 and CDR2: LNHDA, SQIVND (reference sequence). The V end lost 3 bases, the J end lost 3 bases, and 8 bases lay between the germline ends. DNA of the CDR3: TGTGCCAGTAGTATTGACAGCTACTATGGCTACACCTTC. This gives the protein CASSIDSYYGYTF.

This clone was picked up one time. The CDR3 region is CASSVFMNTEAFF. CDR3 coding DNA: TGTGCCAGCAGCGTCTTCATGAACACTGAAGCTTTCTTT. The chain recombines TRBV11-2 with TRBJ1-1; D remains ambiguous. This CDR3 contains 13 residues. Trimming cost V 5 bases and J 0 bases, with 7 bases left between them. Looked up from germline, CDR1 is SGHAT and CDR2 is FQNNGV.

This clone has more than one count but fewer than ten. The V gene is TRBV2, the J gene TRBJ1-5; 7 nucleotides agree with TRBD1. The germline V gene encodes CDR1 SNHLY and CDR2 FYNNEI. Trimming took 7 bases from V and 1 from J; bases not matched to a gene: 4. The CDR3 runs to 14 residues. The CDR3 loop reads CASTRQGSNQPQHF. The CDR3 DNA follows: TGTGCCAGCACCAGACAGGGAAGCAATCAGCCCCAGCATTTT. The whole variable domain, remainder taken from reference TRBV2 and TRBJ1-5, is EPEVTQTPSHQVTQMGQEVILRCVPISNHLYFYWYRQILGQKVEFLVSFYNNEISEKSEIFDDQFSVERPDGSNFTLKIRSTKLEDSAMYFCASTRQGSNQPQHFGDGTRLSIL.

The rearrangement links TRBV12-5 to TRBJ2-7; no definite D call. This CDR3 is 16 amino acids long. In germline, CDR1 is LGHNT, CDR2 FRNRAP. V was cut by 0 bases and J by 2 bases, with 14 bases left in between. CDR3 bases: TGTGCTAGTGGTTTGGTACTTCGCCTCATCCCCTACGAGCAGTACTTC. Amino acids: CASGLVLRLIPYEQYF.

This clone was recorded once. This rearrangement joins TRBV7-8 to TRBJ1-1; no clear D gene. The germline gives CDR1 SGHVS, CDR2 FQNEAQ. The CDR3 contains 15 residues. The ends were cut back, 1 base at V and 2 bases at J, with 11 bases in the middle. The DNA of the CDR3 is TGTGCCAGCAGCTTAGTGACGGCATTAAACACTGAAGCTTTCTTT. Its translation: CASSLVTALNTEAFF.

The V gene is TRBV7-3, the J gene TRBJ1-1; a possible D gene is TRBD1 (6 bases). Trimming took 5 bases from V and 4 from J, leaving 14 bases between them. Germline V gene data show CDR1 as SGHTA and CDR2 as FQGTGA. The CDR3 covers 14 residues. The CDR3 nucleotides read TGTGCCAGCAGCAATACAGGGTTCGTCACTGAAGCTTTCTTT. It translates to CASSNTGFVTEAFF.